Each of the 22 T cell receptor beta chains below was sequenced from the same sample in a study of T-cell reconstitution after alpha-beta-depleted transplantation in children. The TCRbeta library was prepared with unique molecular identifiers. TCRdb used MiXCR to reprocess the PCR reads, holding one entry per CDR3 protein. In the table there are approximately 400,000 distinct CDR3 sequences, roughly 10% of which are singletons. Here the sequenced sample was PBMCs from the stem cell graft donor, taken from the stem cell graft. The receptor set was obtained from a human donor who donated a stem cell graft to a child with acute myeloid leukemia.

CDR3 in amino acids: CASSLIRAGTEAFF. The DNA for the CDR3 is TGTGCCAGCAGCTTAATACGGGCGGGCACTGAAGCTTTCTTT. The chain links TRBV7-2 to TRBJ1-1; no definite D call. V was clipped by 2 bases and J by 4 bases, with 11 bases between them. CDR3 length equals 14 residues. In germline, CDR1 is SGHTA, CDR2 FQGNSA.

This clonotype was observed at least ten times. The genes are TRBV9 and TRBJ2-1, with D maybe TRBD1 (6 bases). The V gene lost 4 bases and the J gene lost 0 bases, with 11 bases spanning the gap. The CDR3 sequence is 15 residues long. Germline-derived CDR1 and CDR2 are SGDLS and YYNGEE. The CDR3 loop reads CASSYGGYSYNEQFF. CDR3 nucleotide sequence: TGTGCCAGCAGCTATGGGGGCTACTCCTACAATGAGCAGTTCTTC. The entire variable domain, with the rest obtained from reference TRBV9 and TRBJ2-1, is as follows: DSGVTQTPKHLITATGQRVTLRCSPRSGDLSVYWYQQSLDQGLQFLIQYYNGEERAKGNILERFSAQQFPDLHSELNLSSLELGDSALYFCASSYGGYSYNEQFFGPGTRLTVL.

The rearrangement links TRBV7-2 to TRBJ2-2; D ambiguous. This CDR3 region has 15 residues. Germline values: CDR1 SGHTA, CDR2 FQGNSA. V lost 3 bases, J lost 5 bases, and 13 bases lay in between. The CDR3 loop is CASSLFSPLTGELFF. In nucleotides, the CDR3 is TGTGCCAGCAGCTTGTTTTCCCCATTAACCGGGGAGCTGTTTTTT.

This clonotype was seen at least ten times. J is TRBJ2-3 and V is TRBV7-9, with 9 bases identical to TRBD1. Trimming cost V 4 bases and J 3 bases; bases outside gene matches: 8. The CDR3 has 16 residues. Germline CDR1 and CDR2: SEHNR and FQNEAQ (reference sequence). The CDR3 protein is CASSSTGTGWTDTQYF. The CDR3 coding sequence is TGTGCCAGCAGCTCCACCGGGACAGGGTGGACAGATACGCAGTATTTT.

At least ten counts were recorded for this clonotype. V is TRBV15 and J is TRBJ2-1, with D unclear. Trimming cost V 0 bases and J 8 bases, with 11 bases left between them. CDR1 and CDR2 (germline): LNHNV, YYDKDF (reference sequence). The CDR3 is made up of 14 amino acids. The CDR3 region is CATSRDLSYDEQFF. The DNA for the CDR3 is TGTGCCACCAGCAGAGATCTTTCTTACGATGAGCAGTTCTTC.

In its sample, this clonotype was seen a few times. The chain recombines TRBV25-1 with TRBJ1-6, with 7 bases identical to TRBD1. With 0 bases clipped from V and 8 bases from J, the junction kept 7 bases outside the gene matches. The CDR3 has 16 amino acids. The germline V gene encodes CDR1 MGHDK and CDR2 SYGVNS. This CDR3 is CASSEYFGQGDSPLHF. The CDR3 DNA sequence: TGTGCCAGCAGTGAATACTTTGGGCAGGGGGATTCACCCCTCCACTTT.

In DNA form, the CDR3 reads TGCAGTGCAGAGGCAAGGGAGAACACTGAAGCTTTCTTT. It is translated as CSAEARENTEAFF. V is TRBV20-1 and J is TRBJ1-1; D gene uncertain. Deletions cut 6 bases from V and 1 base from J, with 12 bases between. The CDR3 runs to 13 residues. Germline CDR1 and CDR2: DFQATT and SNEGSKA (reference sequence).

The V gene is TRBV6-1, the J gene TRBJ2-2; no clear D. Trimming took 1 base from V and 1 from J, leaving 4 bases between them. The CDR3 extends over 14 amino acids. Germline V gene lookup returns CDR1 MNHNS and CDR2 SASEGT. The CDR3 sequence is CASSEELNTGELFF. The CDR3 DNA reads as TGTGCCAGCAGTGAAGAGCTGAACACCGGGGAGCTGTTTTTT.

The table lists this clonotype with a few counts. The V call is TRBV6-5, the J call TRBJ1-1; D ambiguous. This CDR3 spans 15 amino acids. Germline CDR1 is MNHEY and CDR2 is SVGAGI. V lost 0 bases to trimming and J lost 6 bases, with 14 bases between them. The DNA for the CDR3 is TGTGCCAGCAGTTACTCGACGCGGGTTGGGGCTGAAGCTTTCTTT. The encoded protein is CASSYSTRVGAEAFF.

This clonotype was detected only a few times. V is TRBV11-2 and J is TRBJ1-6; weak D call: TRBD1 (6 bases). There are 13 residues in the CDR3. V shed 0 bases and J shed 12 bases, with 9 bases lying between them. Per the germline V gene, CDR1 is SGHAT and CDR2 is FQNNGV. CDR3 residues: CASSLDRGGPLHF. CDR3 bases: TGTGCCAGCAGCTTAGATAGGGGGGGACCCCTCCACTTT.

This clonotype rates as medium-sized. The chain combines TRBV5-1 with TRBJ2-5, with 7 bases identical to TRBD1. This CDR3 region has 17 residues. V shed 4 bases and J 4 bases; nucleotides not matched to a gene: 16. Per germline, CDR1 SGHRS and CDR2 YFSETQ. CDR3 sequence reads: CASSPTGTANTGETQYF. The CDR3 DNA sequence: TGCGCCAGCAGCCCAACCGGGACAGCCAATACAGGAGAGACCCAGTACTTC.

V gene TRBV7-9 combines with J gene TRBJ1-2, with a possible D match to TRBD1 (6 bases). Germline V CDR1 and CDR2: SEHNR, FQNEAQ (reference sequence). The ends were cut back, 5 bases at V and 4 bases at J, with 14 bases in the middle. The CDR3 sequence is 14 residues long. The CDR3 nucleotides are TGTGCCAGCAGCCGGCCGGCAGGGGCCTATGGCTACACCTTC. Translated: CASSRPAGAYGYTF.

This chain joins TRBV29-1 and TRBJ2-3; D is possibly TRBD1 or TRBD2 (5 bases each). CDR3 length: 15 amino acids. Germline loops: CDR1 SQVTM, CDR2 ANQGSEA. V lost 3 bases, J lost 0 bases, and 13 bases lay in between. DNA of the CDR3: TGCAGCGTTGACGAGAGGGGCCAGAGCACAGATACGCAGTATTTT. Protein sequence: CSVDERGQSTDTQYF.

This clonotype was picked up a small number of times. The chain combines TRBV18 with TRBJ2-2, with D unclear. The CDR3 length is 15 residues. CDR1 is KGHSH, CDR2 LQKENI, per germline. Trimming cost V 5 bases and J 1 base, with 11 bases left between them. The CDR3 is CASSAWTVNTGELFF. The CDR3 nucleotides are TGTGCCAGCTCAGCCTGGACCGTGAACACCGGGGAGCTGTTTTTT. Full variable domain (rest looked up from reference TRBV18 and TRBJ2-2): NAGVMQNPRHLVRRRGQEARLRCSPMKGHSHVYWYRQLPEEGLKFMVYLQKENIIDESGMPKERFSAEFPKEGPSILRIQQVVRGDSAAYFCASSAWTVNTGELFFGEGSRLTVL.

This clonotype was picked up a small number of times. CDR3 DNA sequence: TGTGCCAGCAGCTTAGCCACCGGGACAGGGGAGCAGTTCTTC. Translated, it gives CASSLATGTGEQFF. The chain carries TRBV7-9 and TRBJ2-1; TRBD1 matches 9 bases. The CDR3 consists of 14 residues. Trimming cost V 0 bases and J 10 bases; bases outside gene matches: 4. Germline assignment: CDR1 SEHNR and CDR2 FQNEAQ (reference sequence).

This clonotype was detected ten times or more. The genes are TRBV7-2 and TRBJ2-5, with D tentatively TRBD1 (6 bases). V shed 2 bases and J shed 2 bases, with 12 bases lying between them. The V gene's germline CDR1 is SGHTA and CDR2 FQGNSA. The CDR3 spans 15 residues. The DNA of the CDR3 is TGTGCCAGCAGCTTAAGATGGGGGCTACAAGAGACCCAGTACTTC. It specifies CASSLRWGLQETQYF.

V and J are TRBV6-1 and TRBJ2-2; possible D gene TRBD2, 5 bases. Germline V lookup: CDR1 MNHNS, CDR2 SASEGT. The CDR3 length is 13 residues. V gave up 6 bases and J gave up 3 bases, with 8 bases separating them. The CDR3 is CASSGGYTGELFF. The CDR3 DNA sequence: TGTGCCAGCAGCGGAGGTTACACCGGGGAGCTGTTTTTT.

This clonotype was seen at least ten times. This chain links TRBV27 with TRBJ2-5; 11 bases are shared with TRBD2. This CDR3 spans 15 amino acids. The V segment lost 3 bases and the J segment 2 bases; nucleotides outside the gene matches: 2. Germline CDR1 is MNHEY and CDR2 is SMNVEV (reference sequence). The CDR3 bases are TGTGCCAGCAGTTTGGGACTAGCGGTGCAAGAGACCCAGTACTTC. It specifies CASSLGLAVQETQYF.

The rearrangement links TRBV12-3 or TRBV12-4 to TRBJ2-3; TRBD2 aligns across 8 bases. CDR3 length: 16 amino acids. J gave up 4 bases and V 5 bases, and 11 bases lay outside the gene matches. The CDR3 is CASSPPSGSVSDTQYF. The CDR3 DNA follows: TGTGCCAGCAGTCCCCCGAGCGGGAGTGTGTCAGATACGCAGTATTTT.

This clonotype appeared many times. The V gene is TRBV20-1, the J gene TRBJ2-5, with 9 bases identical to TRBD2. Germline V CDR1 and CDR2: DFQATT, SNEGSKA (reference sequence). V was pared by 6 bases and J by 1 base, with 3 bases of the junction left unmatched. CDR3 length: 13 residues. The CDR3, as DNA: TGCAGTGCGCCTAGCGGGACCCAAGAGACCCAGTACTTC. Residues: CSAPSGTQETQYF.

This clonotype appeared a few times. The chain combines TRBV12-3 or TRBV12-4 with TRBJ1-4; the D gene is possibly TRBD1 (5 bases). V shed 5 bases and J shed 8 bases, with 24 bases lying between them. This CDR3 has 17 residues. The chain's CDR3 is CASSPTAGAPGVEKLFF. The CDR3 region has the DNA TGTGCCAGCAGTCCCACGGCTGGGGCCCCTGGTGTGGAAAAACTGTTTTTT.

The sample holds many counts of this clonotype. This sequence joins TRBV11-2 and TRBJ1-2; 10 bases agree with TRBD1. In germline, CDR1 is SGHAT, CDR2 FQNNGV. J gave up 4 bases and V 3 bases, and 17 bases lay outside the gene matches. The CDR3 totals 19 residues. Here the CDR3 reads CASSFGTGTGVAYGYGYTF. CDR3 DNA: TGTGCCAGCAGCTTTGGTACCGGGACAGGGGTCGCTTATGGCTATGGCTACACCTTC.